The entry below gives a single T cell receptor beta chain sequence along with its context. This sample was taken from a study of blood T cell repertoires in COVID-19. Study context: PBMCs, B-cell-depleted T cells, or T cells provided the cDNA or gDNA that made up the material.

Method: immunoSEQ multiplex PCR; TCRdb's copy keeps in-frame clones and lacks some. The data contain some 99,000 clones, around 89% of them seen just once; the ten biggest clones take up around 1.1%. The sample comprised peripheral blood. The origin of this receptor is a human donor in a cohort sampled during active COVID-19.

This CDR3 reads CASQTPGIDYGYTF. The CDR3, as DNA: TGTGCCTCACAAACACCGGGGATTGACTATGGCTACACCTTC. This chain uses TRBV19 with TRBJ1-2, with D unclear. Germline assignment: CDR1 LNHDA and CDR2 SQIVND (reference sequence). V lost 11 bases to trimming and J lost 3 bases, with 19 bases between them. The CDR3 has 14 residues.